A single sample gave rise to the 9 T cell receptor beta chains below, sequenced in a study of blood T cells in healthy people across ages. Primers used in a second PCR of roughly 6 to 12 cycles were a sample-barcoded 5' primer and a J-beta primer mix. TCRdb redid the calling of the 5' RACE reads with MiXCR, one entry per CDR3 protein. The sample gives approximately 1,100,000 distinct CDR3 sequences, 40% to 55% of which show up once; under 20% is in the top ten. What was sequenced was blood. The receptor source for this set is an older woman in good health.

The V call is TRBV20-1, the J call TRBJ2-5; 7 bases line up with TRBD1. This CDR3 has 17 amino acids. CDR1 is DFQATT and CDR2 is SNEGSKA in the germline V gene (reference sequence). The trim removed 3 bases at V and 2 bases at J, leaving 15 bases unmatched. The CDR3 nucleotides are TGCAGTGCTAGTTTTGCCCCTGGTACAGGGGATCAAGAGACCCAGTACTTC. Its protein is CSASFAPGTGDQETQYF.

This sequence joins TRBV20-1 and TRBJ2-1; possibly TRBD1 for D (6 bases). Germline V gene sequence: CDR1 DFQATT, CDR2 SNEGSKA (reference sequence). This CDR3 contains 15 residues. V gave up 2 bases and J gave up 0 bases, with 11 bases separating them. CDR3 DNA: TGCAGTGCTAGATCAAGCAGGGGCTCCTACAATGAGCAGTTCTTC. It is translated as CSARSSRGSYNEQFF.

This clonotype was detected only a few times. The V gene is TRBV6-6, the J gene TRBJ2-1, with TRBD2 identical over 8 bases. Trimming removed 4 bases from V and 4 bases from J; junction bases left unmatched: 3. The CDR3 is 14 amino acids. Germline V gene sequence: CDR1 MNHNY, CDR2 SVGAGI (reference sequence). The CDR3 reads CASSLIAGYNEQFF. The CDR3 DNA reads as TGTGCCAGCAGTTTGATAGCGGGATACAATGAGCAGTTCTTC.

This chain uses TRBV24-1 with TRBJ2-1; D remains ambiguous. The CDR3 contains 16 residues. Germline V gene lookup returns CDR1 KGHDR and CDR2 SFDVKD. Trimming took 1 base from V and 5 from J, leaving 14 bases between them. The CDR3 here is CATSDFRFGANNEQFF. The CDR3 coding sequence is TGTGCCACCAGTGATTTCCGCTTCGGTGCCAACAATGAGCAGTTCTTC.

DNA for the CDR3: TGTGCCAGCAGTTTAAACGGGCGGGTGAGGATCACTGAAGCTTTCTTT. Translating it yields CASSLNGRVRITEAFF. V is TRBV27 and J is TRBJ1-1; D not certain. The CDR3 loop spans 16 amino acids. Trimming cost V 2 bases and J 4 bases, with 17 bases left between them. The germline CDR1 and CDR2 sequences are MNHEY and SMNVEV (reference sequence).

This clonotype appeared a few times. The CDR3 spells CASSDREETQYF. CDR3 bases: TGTGCCAGCAGTGACAGGGAAGAGACCCAGTACTTC. This sequence joins TRBV12-3 or TRBV12-4 and TRBJ2-5; 7 bases fit TRBD1. There are 12 residues in the CDR3. V was clipped by 5 bases and J by 3 bases; unmatched bases: 0.

The rearrangement joins TRBV29-1 to TRBJ2-7, with D perhaps given as TRBD1 or TRBD2 (5 bases each). The CDR3 spans 16 residues. Germline loops: CDR1 SQVTM, CDR2 ANQGSEA. The germline V and J ends were trimmed by 7 bases and 0 bases, with 22 bases remaining between them. The DNA of the CDR3 is TGCAGCGCCGCGGGCATTGAGGACACCAGCTCCTACGAGCAGTACTTC. Its translation is CSAAGIEDTSSYEQYF.

This chain joins TRBV20-1 and TRBJ2-7, with TRBD1 matching over 9 bases. The CDR3 runs 15 residues. Losses at the gene ends were 4 bases for V and 1 base for J; bases not matched to a gene: 8. Germline V gives CDR1 DFQATT, CDR2 SNEGSKA (reference sequence). Written as DNA, the CDR3 is TGCAGTGCTAATCCCTGGGACAGGGCATCCTACGAGCAGTACTTC. Translated, it gives CSANPWDRASYEQYF.

CDR3 sequence: CASSPPDRVTEQYF. CDR3 nucleotide sequence: TGTGCCAGCAGCCCACCGGACAGGGTCACCGAGCAGTACTTC. The chain uses TRBV11-3 and TRBJ2-7; 8 bases are shared with TRBD1. The CDR3 consists of 14 residues. Per germline, CDR1 SGHNT and CDR2 YENEEA. Trimming removed 5 bases from V and 6 bases from J; junction bases left unmatched: 9.